The 5 T cell receptor beta chains below were found in one sample sequenced in a study of OX40 agonist ivuxolimab in advanced cancers. Measured with immunoSEQ multiplex PCR; TCRdb has only the in-frame clones, and not every one. The repertoire holds tens of thousands of clones, roughly 89% seen once, with 0.33% in the top ten. Source: CD4+ or CD8+ T cells sorted from blood, taken in a trial of the OX40 agonist ivuxolimab. These receptors originate from an adult with an advanced solid tumor such as melanoma, head and neck, liver or kidney cancer.

V and J are TRBV5-1 and TRBJ2-1; 11 bases match TRBD2. The CDR3 has 16 residues. Germline V gives CDR1 SGHRS, CDR2 YFSETQ. The junction had 5 bases not matched to a gene; V was cut back by 0 bases and J by 6 bases. Here the CDR3 DNA reads TGCGCCAGCAGCTTGGTGGCTAGCGGGGGGATCAATGAGCAGTTCTTC. The encoded protein is CASSLVASGGINEQFF.

The genes are TRBV5-8 and TRBJ2-2; 8 nucleotides align to TRBD2. Germline CDR1 and CDR2: SGHTS and YDEGEE. Losses at the gene ends were 0 bases for V and 0 bases for J; bases not matched to a gene: 4. This CDR3 has 17 residues. CDR3 in amino acids: CASSLAGGLANTGELFF. The CDR3 bases are TGTGCCAGCAGCTTGGCCGGGGGACTAGCGAACACCGGGGAGCTGTTTTTT.

This clone was counted only a few times. The CDR3, as DNA: TGTGCCAGCTCACCGTCAGGAAATACCTACGAGCAGTACTTC. Translation gives CASSPSGNTYEQYF. This chain uses TRBV18 with TRBJ2-7; the D is unclear. Germline values: CDR1 KGHSH, CDR2 LQKENI. This CDR3 comprises 14 residues. V lost 3 bases and J lost 2, with 11 bases in between.

The chain couples TRBV7-9 to TRBJ1-1; the D gene is possibly TRBD1 (5 bases). The germline CDR1 and CDR2 sequences are SEHNR and FQNEAQ (reference sequence). The CDR3 is 15 amino acids. V was trimmed by 1 base and J by 4 bases, leaving 13 bases between them. CDR3 nucleotides: TGTGCCAGCAGCTTAGGGGGCACCAAGGCCACTGAAGCTTTCTTT. This gives the protein CASSLGGTKATEAFF.

The V gene is TRBV5-1, the J gene TRBJ2-5, with D perhaps assigned TRBD1 or TRBD2 (5 bases each). Judging by the DNA end, TRBJ2-7 fits better; the J call may be wrong. Germline V CDR1 and CDR2: SGHRS, YFSETQ. The CDR3 extends over 14 amino acids. In nucleotides, the CDR3 is TGCGCCAGCAGCTTGGCCGGCAGGGAGAACGAGCAGTACTTC. Translation gives CASSLAGRENEQYF.